This T cell receptor beta chain originates from a study of T cell responses to AZD1222 COVID-19 vaccine. Study details: Pooled samples include second doses given at about 4 or 12 weeks.

TCRdb keeps only in-frame clones here, not all; method: immunoSEQ multiplex PCR. This table has about 110,000 clones, 81% appearing once. Study results and caveats: There were vaccine-associated CD4 TCRs across spike, dominant at 160-218 and 743-854. Unmutated regions of variants are reportedly targeted by nearly half of spike-specific TCRs.

This clone was counted only a few times. Its antigen remains unknown. Germline trimming cut 5 bases from V and 5 bases from J; bases unmatched to any gene: 7. Germline V lookup: CDR1 SGHTA, CDR2 FQGNSA. The CDR3 loop spans 15 amino acids. The chain carries TRBV7-2 and TRBJ2-5; 11 nucleotides line up with TRBD1. The clonotype comes from an adult in good health. Sequenced here: peripheral blood, sampled on day 0 of AZD1222 vaccination. The CDR3 protein is CASSRGTGGRETQYF. The CDR3 DNA reads as TGTGCCAGCAGCCGCGGGACAGGGGGGCGGGAGACCCAGTACTTC.